The 9 T cell receptor beta chains listed next were all sequenced from one sample in a study of blood T cell repertoires in COVID-19. Repertoires were generated with immunoSEQ multiplex PCR, while TCRdb's copy carries only in-frame clones and drops some. The sample gives 150,000 or so clones, 87% of which show up once; about 5.7% is in the top ten. The sequencing sample was made of peripheral blood. The receptor set was obtained from an elderly man with acute or convalescent COVID-19.

This chain joins TRBV5-1 and TRBJ2-6; 7 positions match TRBD1. Germline V gene lookup returns CDR1 SGHRS and CDR2 YFSETQ. This CDR3 comprises 17 residues. V lost 5 bases, J lost 0 bases, and 8 bases stayed unmatched. The CDR3 is CASRGQPAHSGANVLTF. The CDR3 DNA is TGCGCCAGCAGGGGACAGCCCGCCCACTCTGGGGCCAACGTCCTGACTTTC.

The V and J genes are TRBV28 and TRBJ2-2, with D unresolved. Germline V lookup: CDR1 MDHEN, CDR2 SYDVKM. The CDR3 contains 12 residues. Trimming stripped 7 bases from V and 1 base from J, with 4 bases between. This CDR3 reads CASIGNTGELFF. CDR3 coding DNA: TGTGCCAGCATCGGGAACACCGGGGAGCTGTTTTTT.

This sequence joins TRBV7-8 and TRBJ2-7, with 7 positions matching TRBD1. The length of the CDR3 is 11 residues. Losses at the gene ends were 5 bases for V and 11 bases for J; bases not matched to a gene: 6. Germline V CDR1 and CDR2: SGHVS, FQNEAQ. The CDR3, as DNA: TGTGCCAGCAGCCCGGGGCAGGGGGAGTACTTC. Translated: CASSPGQGEYF.

This chain connects TRBV7-2 to TRBJ2-4; D possibly corresponds to TRBD2 (7 bases). The CDR3 sequence is 14 residues long. Germline CDR1 is SGHTA and CDR2 is FQGNSA. V gave up 5 bases and J gave up 2 bases, with 10 bases separating them. For the CDR3, the DNA is TGTGCCAGCAGCCGGGGGGCCTCCAAAAACATTCAGTACTTC. Encoded protein: CASSRGASKNIQYF.

DNA for the CDR3: TGTGCCAGCAGTGATACAGGGGTTCGGAATCAGCCCCAGCATTTT. It yields the protein CASSDTGVRNQPQHF. V gene TRBV2 combines with J gene TRBJ1-5; 7 bases agree with TRBD1. Germline lookup yields CDR1 SNHLY and CDR2 FYNNEI. Trimming cost V 3 bases and J 4 bases; bases outside gene matches: 6. The CDR3 has 15 amino acids.

V usage is TRBV19 and J usage is TRBJ2-2, with TRBD2 matching 7 bases. Germline assignment: CDR1 LNHDA and CDR2 SQIVND (reference sequence). V was clipped by 3 bases and J by 3 bases; unmatched bases: 4. The CDR3 is 15 residues long. CDR3 nucleotide sequence: TGTGCCAGTAGTATTTCTCGGGGGGACACCGGGGAGCTGTTTTTT. Amino acids: CASSISRGDTGELFF.

The CDR3 region has the DNA TGTGCCAGCAGCGTCGGGGCCGGGGAGCTGTTTTTT. It yields the protein CASSVGAGELFF. The V and J genes are TRBV7-2 and TRBJ2-2; TRBD2 might be the D (5 bases). The CDR3 extends over 12 amino acids. CDR1 SGHTA and CDR2 FQGNSA come from the germline V gene. Trimming cost V 5 bases and J 6 bases, with 7 bases left between them.

The V gene is TRBV9, the J gene TRBJ2-3, with 9 bases that match TRBD2. After removal of 0 bases from V and 4 bases from J, the junction contained 15 bases not matched to a gene. Germline lookup yields CDR1 SGDLS and CDR2 YYNGEE. There are 19 residues in the CDR3. The CDR3: CASSVAGWVSGGSSDTQYF. The CDR3 DNA reads TGTGCCAGCAGCGTAGCCGGGTGGGTGAGCGGGGGGTCTTCAGATACGCAGTATTTT.

V gene TRBV30 combines with J gene TRBJ1-6; D unclear. Trimming left V 0 bases short and J 5 bases short, with 11 bases between. Germline CDR1 GTSNPN, CDR2 SVGIG (reference sequence). CDR3 length: 15 residues. CDR3 bases: TGTGCCTGGAGTGTACAGCTAGCTAATAATTCACCCCTCCACTTT. Translation gives CAWSVQLANNSPLHF.